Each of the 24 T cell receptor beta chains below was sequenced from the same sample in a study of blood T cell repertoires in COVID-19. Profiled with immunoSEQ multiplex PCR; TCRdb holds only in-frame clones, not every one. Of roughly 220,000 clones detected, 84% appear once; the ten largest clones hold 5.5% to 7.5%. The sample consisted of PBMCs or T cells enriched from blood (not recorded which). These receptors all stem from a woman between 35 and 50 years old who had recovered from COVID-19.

CDR3 protein: CASSARDRVTPYNEQFF. The CDR3 DNA reads as TGTGCCAGCAGCGCCAGAGACAGGGTAACCCCCTACAATGAGCAGTTCTTC. The chain employs TRBV9 and TRBJ2-1; 7 nucleotides align to TRBD1. With 3 bases clipped from V and 2 bases from J, the junction kept 11 bases outside the gene matches. The CDR3 contains 17 residues. Germline V lookup: CDR1 SGDLS, CDR2 YYNGEE.

The CDR3 region is CASSLYREGFEGYTF. Written as DNA, the CDR3 is TGTGCCAGCAGTTTATACAGGGAGGGTTTCGAGGGCTACACCTTC. The V gene is TRBV27, the J gene TRBJ1-2; tentative D call: TRBD1 (6 bases). V lost 1 base to trimming and J lost 8 bases, with 17 bases between them. The CDR3 contains 15 residues. Germline CDR1 MNHEY, CDR2 SMNVEV (reference sequence).

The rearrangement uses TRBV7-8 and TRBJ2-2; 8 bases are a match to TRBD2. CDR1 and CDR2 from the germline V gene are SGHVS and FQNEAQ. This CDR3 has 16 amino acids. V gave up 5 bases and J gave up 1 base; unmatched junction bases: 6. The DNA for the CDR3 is TGTGCCAGCAGCCCCCGGACTAGCCGGAACACCGGGGAGCTGTTTTTT. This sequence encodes CASSPRTSRNTGELFF.

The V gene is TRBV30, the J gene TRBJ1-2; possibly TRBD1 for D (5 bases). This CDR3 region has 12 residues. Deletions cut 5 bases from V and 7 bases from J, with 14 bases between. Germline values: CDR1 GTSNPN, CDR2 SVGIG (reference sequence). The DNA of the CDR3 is TGTGCCTGGGCGGCAGGGCTCCTTGGCTACACCTTC. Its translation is CAWAAGLLGYTF.

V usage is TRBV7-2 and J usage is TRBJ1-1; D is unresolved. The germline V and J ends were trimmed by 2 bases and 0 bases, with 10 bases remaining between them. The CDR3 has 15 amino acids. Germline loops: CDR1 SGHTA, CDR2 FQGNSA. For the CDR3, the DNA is TGTGCCAGCAGCTTATATGGACTCATGAACACTGAAGCTTTCTTT. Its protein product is CASSLYGLMNTEAFF.

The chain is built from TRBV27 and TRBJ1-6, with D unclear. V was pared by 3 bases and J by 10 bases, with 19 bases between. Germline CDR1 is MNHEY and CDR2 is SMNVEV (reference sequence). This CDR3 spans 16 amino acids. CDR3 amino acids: CASSFSGLRAGSPLHF. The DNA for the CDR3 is TGTGCCAGCAGTTTCTCTGGGTTGAGGGCCGGGTCACCCCTCCACTTT.

The CDR3 loop is CASRMGQLQAFF. The CDR3 nucleotides are TGTGCCAGCAGAATGGGACAGTTACAAGCTTTCTTT. This chain links TRBV28 with TRBJ1-1; 7 bases line up with TRBD1. This CDR3 spans 12 amino acids. Looked up from germline, CDR1 is MDHEN and CDR2 is SYDVKM. The V gene end was trimmed by 6 bases and the J gene end by 9 bases; junction bases not matched to a gene: 7.

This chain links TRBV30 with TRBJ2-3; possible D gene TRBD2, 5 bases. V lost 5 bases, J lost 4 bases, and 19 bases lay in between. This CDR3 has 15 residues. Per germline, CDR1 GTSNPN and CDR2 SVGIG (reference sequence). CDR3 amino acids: CAWGGSAEAPDTQYF. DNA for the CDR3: TGTGCCTGGGGTGGGTCAGCGGAAGCCCCAGATACGCAGTATTTT.

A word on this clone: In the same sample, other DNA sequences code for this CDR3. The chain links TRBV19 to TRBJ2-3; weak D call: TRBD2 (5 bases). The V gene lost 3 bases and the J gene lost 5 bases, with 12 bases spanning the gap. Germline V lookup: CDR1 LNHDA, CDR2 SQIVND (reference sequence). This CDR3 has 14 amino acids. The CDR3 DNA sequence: TGTGCCAGTAGTATCCAGCTAGCAGGAGATACGCAGTATTTT. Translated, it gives CASSIQLAGDTQYF.

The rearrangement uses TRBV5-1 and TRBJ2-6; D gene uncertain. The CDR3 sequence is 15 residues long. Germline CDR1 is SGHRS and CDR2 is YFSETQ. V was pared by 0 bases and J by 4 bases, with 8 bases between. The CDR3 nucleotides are TGCGCCAGCAGCTTGGGTCCCGTCGGGGCCAACGTCCTGACTTTC. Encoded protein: CASSLGPVGANVLTF.

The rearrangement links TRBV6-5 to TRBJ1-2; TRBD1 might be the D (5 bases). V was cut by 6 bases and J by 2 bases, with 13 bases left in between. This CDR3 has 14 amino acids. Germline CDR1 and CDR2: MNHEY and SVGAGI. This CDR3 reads CASSLQGSNYGYTF. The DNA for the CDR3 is TGTGCCAGCAGCCTCCAGGGATCGAACTATGGCTACACCTTC.

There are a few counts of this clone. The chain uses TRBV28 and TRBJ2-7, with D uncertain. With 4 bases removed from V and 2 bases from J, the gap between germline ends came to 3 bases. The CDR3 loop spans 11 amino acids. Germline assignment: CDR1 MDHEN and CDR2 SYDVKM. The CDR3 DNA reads TGTGCCAGCAGTTCGGCCTACGAGCAGTACTTC. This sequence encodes CASSSAYEQYF. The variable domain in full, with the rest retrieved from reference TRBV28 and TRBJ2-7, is DVKVTQSSRYLVKRTGEKVFLECVQDMDHENMFWYRQDPGLGLRLIYFSYDVKMKEKGDIPEGYSVSREKKERFSLILESASTNQTSMYLCASSSAYEQYFGPGTRLTVT.

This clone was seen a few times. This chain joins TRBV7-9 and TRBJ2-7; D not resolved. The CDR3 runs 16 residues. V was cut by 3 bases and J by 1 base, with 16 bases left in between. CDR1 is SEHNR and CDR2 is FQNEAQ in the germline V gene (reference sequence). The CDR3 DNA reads TGTGCCAGCAGCTTCGGTCGGCCAGGCCAGTCCTACGAGCAGTACGTC. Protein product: CASSFGRPGQSYEQYV.

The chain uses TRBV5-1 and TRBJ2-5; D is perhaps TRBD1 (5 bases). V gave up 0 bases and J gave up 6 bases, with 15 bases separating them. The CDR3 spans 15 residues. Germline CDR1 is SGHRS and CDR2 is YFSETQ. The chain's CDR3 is CASSLEQAAGQTQYF. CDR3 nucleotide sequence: TGCGCCAGCAGCTTGGAACAGGCAGCTGGACAGACCCAGTACTTC.

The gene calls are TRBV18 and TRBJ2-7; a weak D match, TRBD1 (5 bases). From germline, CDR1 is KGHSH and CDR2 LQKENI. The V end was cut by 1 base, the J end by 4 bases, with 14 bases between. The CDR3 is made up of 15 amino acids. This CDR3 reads CASSPLQGASYEQYF. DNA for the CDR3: TGTGCCAGCTCACCACTTCAGGGCGCTTCATACGAGCAGTACTTC. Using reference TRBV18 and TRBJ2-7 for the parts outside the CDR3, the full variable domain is NAGVMQNPRHLVRRRGQEARLRCSPMKGHSHVYWYRQLPEEGLKFMVYLQKENIIDESGMPKERFSAEFPKEGPSILRIQQVVRGDSAAYFCASSPLQGASYEQYFGPGTRLTVT.

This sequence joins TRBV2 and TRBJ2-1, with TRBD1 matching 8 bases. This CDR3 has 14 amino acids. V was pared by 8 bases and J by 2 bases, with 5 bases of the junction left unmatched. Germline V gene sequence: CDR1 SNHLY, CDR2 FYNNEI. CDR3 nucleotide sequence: TGTGCCAGCCATGACAGGGGAACCTACAATGAGCAGTTCTTC. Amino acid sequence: CASHDRGTYNEQFF.

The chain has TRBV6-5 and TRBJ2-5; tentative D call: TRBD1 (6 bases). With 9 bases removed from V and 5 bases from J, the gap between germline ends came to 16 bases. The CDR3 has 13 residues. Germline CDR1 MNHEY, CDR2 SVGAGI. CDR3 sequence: CASTRDTGETQYF. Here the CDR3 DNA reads TGTGCCAGTACCCGGGACACGGGGGAGACCCAGTACTTC.

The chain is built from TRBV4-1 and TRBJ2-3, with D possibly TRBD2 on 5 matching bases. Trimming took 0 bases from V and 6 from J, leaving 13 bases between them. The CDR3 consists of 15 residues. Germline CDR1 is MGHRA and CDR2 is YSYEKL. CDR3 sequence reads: CASSQDPTSGDTQYF. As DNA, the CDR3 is TGCGCCAGCAGCCAAGATCCGACGTCGGGGGATACGCAGTATTTT.

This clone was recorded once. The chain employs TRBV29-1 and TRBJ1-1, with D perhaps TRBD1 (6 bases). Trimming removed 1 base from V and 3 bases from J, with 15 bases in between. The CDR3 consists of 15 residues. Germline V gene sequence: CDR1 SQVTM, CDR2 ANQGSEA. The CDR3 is CSVEGGGPGDTEAFF. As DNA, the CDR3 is TGCAGCGTTGAAGGCGGGGGGCCTGGGGACACTGAAGCTTTCTTT.

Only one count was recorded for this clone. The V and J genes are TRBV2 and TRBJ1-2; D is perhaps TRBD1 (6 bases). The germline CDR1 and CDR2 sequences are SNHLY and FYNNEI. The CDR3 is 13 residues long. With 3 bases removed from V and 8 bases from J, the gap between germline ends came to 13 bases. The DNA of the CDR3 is TGTGCCAGCAGTGACGCGGCAGGGGACGGCTACACCTTC. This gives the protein CASSDAAGDGYTF.

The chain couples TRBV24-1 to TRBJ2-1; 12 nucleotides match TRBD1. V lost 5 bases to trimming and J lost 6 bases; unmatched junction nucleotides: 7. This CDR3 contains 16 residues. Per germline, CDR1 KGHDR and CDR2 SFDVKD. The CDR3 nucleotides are TGTGCCACCAGTGCCCAGGGACAGGGGGCGAGCAATGAGCAGTTCTTC. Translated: CATSAQGQGASNEQFF.

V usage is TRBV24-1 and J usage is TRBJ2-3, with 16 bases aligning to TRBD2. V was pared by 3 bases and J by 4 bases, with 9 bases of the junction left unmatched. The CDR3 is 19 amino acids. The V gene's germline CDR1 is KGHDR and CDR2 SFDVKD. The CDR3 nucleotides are TGTGCCACCAGTGATCCCGGGACTAGCGGGAGGGCCCCCCCAGATACGCAGTATTTT. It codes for CATSDPGTSGRAPPDTQYF.

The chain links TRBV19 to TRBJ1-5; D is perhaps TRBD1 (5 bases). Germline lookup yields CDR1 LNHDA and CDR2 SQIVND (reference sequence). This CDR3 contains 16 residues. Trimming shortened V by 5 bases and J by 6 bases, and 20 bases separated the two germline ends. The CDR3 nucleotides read TGTGCCAGTAGTGGCCCTTGGTACCAGGGAGGTCAGCCCCAGCATTTT. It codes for CASSGPWYQGGQPQHF.

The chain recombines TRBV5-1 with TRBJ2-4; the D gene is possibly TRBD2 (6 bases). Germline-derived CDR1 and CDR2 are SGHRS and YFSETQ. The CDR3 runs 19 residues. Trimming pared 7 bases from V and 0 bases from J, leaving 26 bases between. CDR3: CASPFFGRATGEAKNIQYF. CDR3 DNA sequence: TGCGCCAGCCCCTTTTTTGGCAGGGCAACGGGGGAAGCCAAAAACATTCAGTACTTC. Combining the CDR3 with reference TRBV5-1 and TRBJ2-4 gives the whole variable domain KAGVTQTPRYLIKTRGQQVTLSCSPISGHRSVSWYQQTPGQGLQFLFEYFSETQRNKGNFPGRFSGRQFSNSRSEMNVSTLELGDSALYLCASPFFGRATGEAKNIQYFGAGTRLSVL.